The present T cell receptor beta chain was sequenced within a study of chemoradiotherapy in HPV16-positive cancers. About the study: Candidate HPV-specific T-cell clones and common TCR motifs came from functional assays in two HPV16-positive patients. Study findings and constraints: Candidate HPV-specific clones and E7-related TCR motifs grew in tumor during treatment. HPV-responsive T-cell expansion during chemoradiotherapy was linked to improved recurrence-free survival in HPV16-positive patients.

Sequenced by immunoSEQ multiplex PCR; TCRdb stores in-frame clones only, minus some. The sample yields 9,500 to 15,000 clones, approximately 87% seen once. The V gene lost 3 bases and the J gene lost 5 bases, with 10 bases spanning the gap. Per the germline V gene, CDR1 is SGHTA and CDR2 is FQGTGA. The CDR3 runs 13 residues. Of note for this clone: No antigen is known for it.

The TCR was taken from a human donor with HPV-associated anogenital cancer. This chain connects TRBV7-3 to TRBJ2-5; possibly TRBD2 for D (5 bases). Here the sequenced sample was blood, taken from a patient who underwent chemoradiotherapy. CDR3 sequence (DNA): TGTGCCAGCAGCTTTCGGGGAAGGGAGACCCAGTACTTC. Residues: CASSFRGRETQYF.